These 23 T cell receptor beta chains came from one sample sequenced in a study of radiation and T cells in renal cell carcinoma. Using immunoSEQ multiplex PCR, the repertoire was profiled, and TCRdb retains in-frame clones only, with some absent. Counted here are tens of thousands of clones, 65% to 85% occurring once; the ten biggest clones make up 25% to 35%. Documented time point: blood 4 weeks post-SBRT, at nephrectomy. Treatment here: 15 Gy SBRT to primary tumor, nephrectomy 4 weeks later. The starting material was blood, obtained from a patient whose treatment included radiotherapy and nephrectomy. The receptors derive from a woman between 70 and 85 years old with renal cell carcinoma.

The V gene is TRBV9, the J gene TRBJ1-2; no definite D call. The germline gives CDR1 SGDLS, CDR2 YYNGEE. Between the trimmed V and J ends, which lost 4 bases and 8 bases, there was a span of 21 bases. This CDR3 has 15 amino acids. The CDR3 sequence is CASSPILYPTGGYTF. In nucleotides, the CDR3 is TGTGCCAGCAGCCCAATTTTATATCCGACGGGCGGCTACACCTTC.

CDR3 amino acids: CASSFGDRGPSDIQYF. DNA for the CDR3: TGTGCCAGCAGCTTCGGCGACAGGGGTCCTTCAGACATTCAGTACTTC. V usage is TRBV7-9 and J usage is TRBJ2-4, with 8 bases matching TRBD1. This CDR3 contains 16 residues. With V trimmed by 3 bases and J by 8 bases, 12 bases remained unmatched. Germline-derived CDR1 and CDR2 are SEHNR and FQNEAQ (reference sequence).

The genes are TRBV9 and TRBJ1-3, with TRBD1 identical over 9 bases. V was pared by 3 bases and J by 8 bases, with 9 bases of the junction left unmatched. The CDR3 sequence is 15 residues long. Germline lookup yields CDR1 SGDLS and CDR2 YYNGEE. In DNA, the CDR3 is TGTGCCAGCAGCGACAGGGGGCTCCAGGAGGACACCATATATTTT. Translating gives CASSDRGLQEDTIYF. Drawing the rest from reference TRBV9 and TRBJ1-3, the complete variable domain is DSGVTQTPKHLITATGQRVTLRCSPRSGDLSVYWYQQSLDQGLQFLIQYYNGEERAKGNILERFSAQQFPDLHSELNLSSLELGDSALYFCASSDRGLQEDTIYFGEGSWLTVV.

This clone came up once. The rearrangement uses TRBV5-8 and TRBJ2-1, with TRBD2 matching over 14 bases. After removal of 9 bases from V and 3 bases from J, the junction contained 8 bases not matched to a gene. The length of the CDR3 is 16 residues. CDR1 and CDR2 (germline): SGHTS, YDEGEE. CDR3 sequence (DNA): TGTGCCACCCAAGGGACTAGCGGGAGCGACTACAATGAGCAGTTCTTC. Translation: CATQGTSGSDYNEQFF.

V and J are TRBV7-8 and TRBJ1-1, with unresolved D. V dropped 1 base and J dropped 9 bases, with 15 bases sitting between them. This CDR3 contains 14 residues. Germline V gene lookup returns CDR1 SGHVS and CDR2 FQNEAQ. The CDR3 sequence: CASSLGANPRQAFF. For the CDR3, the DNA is TGTGCCAGCAGCTTAGGCGCCAATCCCCGACAAGCTTTCTTT.

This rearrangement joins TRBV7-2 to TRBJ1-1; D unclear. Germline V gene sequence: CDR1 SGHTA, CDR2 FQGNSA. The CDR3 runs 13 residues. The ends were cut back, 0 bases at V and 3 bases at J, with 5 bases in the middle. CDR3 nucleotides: TGTGCCAGCAGCTTAGCGTCGGACACTGAAGCTTTCTTT. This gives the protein CASSLASDTEAFF.

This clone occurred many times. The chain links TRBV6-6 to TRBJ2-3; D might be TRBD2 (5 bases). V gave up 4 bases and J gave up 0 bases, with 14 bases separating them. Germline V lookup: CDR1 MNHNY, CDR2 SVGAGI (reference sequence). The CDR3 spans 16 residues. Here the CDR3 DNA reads TGTGCCAGCAGTTGGACTTCTCTCTCTAGCACAGATACGCAGTATTTT. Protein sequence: CASSWTSLSSTDTQYF.

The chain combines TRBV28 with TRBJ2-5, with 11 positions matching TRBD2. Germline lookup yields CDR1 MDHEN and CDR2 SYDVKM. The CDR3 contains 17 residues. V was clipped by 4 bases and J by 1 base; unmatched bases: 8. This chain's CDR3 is CASSSYKTSGAQETQYF. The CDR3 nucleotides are TGTGCCAGCAGTTCCTATAAGACTAGCGGGGCCCAAGAGACCCAGTACTTC.

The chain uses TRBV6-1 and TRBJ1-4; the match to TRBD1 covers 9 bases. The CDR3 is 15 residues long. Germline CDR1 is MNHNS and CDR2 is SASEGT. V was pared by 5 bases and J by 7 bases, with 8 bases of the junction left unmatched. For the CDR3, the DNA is TGTGCCAGCAGTCCCTCTACAGGGGGCAGTGAAAAACTGTTTTTT. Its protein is CASSPSTGGSEKLFF.

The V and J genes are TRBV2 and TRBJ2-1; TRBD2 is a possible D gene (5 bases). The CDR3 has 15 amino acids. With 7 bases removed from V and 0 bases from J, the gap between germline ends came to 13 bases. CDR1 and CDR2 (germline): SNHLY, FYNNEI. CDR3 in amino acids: CASIEGRSSYNEQFF. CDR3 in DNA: TGTGCCAGCATCGAGGGCAGGAGCTCCTACAATGAGCAGTTCTTC.

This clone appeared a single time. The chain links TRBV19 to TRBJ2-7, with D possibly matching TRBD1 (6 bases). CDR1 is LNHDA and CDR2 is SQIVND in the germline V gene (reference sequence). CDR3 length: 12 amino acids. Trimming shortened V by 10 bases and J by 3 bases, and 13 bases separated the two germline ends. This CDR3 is CATRQGGYEQYF. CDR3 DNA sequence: TGTGCCACTCGACAAGGGGGCTACGAGCAGTACTTC.

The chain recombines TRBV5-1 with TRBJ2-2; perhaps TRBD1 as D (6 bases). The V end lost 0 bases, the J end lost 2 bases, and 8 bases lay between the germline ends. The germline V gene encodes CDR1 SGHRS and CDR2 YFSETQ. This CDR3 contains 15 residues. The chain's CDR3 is CASSLGTANTGELFF. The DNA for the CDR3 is TGCGCCAGCAGCTTGGGGACAGCTAACACCGGGGAGCTGTTTTTT.

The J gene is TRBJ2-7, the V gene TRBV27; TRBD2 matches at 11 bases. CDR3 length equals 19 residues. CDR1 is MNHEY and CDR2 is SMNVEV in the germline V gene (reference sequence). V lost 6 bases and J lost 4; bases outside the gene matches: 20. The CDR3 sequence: CASSRLPGLAESGLYEQYF. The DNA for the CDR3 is TGTGCCAGCAGCCGACTCCCGGGACTAGCGGAATCTGGCTTGTACGAGCAGTACTTC.

The CDR3 is CASSGGLVRTEAFF. The CDR3 region has the DNA TGCGCCAGCAGCGGGGGACTCGTGAGGACTGAAGCTTTCTTT. The rearrangement uses TRBV4-3 and TRBJ1-1, with D possibly TRBD1 on 5 matching bases. V was clipped by 5 bases and J by 5 bases, with 15 bases between them. The CDR3 totals 14 residues. Germline lookup yields CDR1 LGHNA and CDR2 YSLEER.

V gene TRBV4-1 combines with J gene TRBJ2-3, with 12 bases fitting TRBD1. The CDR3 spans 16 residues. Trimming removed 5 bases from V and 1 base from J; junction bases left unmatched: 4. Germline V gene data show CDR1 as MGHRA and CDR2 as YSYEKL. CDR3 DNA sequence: TGCGCCAGCAGCTACGGGACAGGGGGCCGCACAGATACGCAGTATTTT. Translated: CASSYGTGGRTDTQYF.

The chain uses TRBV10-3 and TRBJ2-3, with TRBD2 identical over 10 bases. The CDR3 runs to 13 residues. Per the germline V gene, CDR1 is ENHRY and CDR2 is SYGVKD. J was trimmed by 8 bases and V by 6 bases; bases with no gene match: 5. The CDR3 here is CAIRLAGEGTQYF. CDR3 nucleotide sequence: TGTGCCATCAGGCTAGCGGGAGAGGGTACGCAGTATTTT.

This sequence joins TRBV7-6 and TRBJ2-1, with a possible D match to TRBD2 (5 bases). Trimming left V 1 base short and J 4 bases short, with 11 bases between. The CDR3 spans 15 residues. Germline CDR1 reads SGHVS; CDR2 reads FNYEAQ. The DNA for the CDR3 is TGTGCCAGCAGCTTAGTTTTCGGGAATTACAATGAGCAGTTCTTC. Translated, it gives CASSLVFGNYNEQFF.

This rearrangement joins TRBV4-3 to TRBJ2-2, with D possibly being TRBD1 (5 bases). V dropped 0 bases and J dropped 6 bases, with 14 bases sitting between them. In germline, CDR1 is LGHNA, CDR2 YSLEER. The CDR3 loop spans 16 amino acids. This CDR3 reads CASSQDSLGVAGELFF. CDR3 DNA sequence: TGCGCCAGCAGCCAAGATAGCCTAGGGGTCGCCGGGGAGCTGTTTTTT.

The CDR3 protein is CASSPWDSQNEQYF. CDR3 bases: TGCGCCAGCAGCCCCTGGGACAGTCAAAACGAGCAGTACTTC. The J gene is TRBJ2-7, the V gene TRBV5-1; TRBD1 aligns across 7 bases. The CDR3 loop spans 14 amino acids. Trimming at V came to 4 bases and at J to 5 bases, leaving 9 bases not matched to a gene. Germline values: CDR1 SGHRS, CDR2 YFSETQ.

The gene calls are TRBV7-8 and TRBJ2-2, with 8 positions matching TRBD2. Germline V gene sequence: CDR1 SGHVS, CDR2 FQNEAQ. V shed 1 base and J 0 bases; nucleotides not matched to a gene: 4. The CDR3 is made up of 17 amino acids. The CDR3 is CASSLGTGGANTGELFF. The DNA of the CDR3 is TGTGCCAGCAGCTTAGGAACCGGGGGGGCGAACACCGGGGAGCTGTTTTTT.

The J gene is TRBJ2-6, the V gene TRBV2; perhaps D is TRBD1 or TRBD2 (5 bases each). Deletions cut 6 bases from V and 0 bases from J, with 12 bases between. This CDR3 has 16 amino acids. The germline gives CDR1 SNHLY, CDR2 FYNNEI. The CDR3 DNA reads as TGTGCCAGCAGGGGGGTCGGACTCTCTGGGGCCAACGTCCTGACTTTC. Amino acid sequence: CASRGVGLSGANVLTF.

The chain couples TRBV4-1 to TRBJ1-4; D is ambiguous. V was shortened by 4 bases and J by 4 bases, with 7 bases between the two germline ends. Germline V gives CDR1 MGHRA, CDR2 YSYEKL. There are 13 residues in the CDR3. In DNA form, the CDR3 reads TGCGCCAGCAGCCTTACAATTAATGAAAAACTGTTTTTT. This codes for CASSLTINEKLFF.

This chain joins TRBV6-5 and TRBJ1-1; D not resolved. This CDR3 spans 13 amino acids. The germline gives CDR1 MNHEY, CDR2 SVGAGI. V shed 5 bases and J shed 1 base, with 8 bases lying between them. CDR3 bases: TGTGCCAGCAGTCCAACCCCGAACACTGAAGCTTTCTTT. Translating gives CASSPTPNTEAFF.